This TCR beta chain was recovered during a study of OX40 agonist ivuxolimab in advanced cancers. Measured with immunoSEQ multiplex PCR; TCRdb has only the in-frame clones, and not every one. Found here are tens of thousands of clones, 70% to 90% of them singletons; the top ten hold 5.5% to 7.5%. There are 14 residues in the CDR3. V dropped 5 bases and J dropped 0 bases, with 8 bases sitting between them. Germline V gene lookup returns CDR1 MNHEY and CDR2 SVGAGI. The source was CD4+ or CD8+ T cells sorted from blood, collected in a trial of the OX40 agonist ivuxolimab. The receptor's source is an adult with an advanced solid tumor such as melanoma, head and neck, liver or kidney cancer. The chain combines TRBV6-5 with TRBJ1-3; D perhaps matches TRBD1 (5 bases). CDR3 protein: CASSEGNSGNTIYF. The CDR3 DNA reads TGTGCCAGCAGTGAGGGGAACTCTGGAAACACCATATATTTT.